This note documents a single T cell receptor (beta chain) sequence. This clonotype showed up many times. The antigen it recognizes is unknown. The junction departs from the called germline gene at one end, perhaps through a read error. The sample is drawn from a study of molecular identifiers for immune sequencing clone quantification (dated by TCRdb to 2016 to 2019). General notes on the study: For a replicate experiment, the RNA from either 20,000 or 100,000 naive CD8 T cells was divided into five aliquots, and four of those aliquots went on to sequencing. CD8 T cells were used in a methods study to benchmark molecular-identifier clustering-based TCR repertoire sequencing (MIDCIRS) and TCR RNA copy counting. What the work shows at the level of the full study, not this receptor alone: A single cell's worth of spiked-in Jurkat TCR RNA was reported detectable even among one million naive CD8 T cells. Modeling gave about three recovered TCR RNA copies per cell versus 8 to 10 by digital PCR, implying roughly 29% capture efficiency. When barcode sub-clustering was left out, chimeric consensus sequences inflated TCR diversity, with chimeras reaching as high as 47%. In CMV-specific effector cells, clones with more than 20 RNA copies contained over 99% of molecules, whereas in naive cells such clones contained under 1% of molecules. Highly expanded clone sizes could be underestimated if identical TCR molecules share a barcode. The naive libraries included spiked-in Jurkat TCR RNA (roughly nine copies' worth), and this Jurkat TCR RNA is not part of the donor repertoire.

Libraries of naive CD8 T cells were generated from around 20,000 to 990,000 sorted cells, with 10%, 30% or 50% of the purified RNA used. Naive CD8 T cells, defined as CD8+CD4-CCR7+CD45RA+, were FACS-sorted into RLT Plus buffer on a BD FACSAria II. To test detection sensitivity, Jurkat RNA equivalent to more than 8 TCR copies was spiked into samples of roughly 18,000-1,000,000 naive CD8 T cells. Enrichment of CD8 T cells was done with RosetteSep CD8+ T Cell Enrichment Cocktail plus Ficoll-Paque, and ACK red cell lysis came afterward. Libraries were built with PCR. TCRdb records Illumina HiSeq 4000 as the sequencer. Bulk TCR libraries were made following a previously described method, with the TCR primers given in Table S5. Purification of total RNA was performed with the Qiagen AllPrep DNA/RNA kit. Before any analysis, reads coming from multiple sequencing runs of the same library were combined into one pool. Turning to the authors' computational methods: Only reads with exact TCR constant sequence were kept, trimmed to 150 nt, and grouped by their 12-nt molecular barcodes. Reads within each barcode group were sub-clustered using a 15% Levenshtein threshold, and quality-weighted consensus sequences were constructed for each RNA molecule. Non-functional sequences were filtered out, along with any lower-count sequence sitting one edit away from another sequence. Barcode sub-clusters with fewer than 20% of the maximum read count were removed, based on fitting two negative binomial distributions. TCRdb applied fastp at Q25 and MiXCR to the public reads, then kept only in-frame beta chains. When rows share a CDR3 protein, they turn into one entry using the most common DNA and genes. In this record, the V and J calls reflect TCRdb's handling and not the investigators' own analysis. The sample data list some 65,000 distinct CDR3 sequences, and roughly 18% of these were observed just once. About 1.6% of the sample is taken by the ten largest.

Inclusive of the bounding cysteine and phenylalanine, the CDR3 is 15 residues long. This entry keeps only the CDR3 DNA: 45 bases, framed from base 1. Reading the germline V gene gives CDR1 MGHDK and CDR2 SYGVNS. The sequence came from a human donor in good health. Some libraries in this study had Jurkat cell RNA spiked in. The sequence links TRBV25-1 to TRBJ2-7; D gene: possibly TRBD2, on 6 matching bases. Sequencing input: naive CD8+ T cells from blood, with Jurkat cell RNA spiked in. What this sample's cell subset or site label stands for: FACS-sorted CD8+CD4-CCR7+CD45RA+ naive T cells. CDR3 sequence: CVSSASAIADYEQYF. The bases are TGTGTCAGCAGTGCGTCAGCTATAGCGGACTACGAGCAGTACTTC.